These 29 T cell receptor beta chains were all obtained from the same sample, sequenced in a study of blood T cell repertoires in COVID-19. The repertoire was sequenced with immunoSEQ multiplex PCR; TCRdb's copy has only in-frame clones and lacks some. The sample includes over 200,000 clones, approximately 90% seen only once; the top ten take 9.5% to 15%. Sample: peripheral blood. These receptors were obtained from a young woman who had recovered from COVID-19.

The chain uses TRBV5-6 and TRBJ2-1; 10 positions agree with TRBD2. This CDR3 has 16 residues. V lost 7 bases, J lost 1 base, and 8 bases stayed unmatched. In germline, CDR1 is SGHDT, CDR2 YYEEEE. This CDR3 is CASSLLAGGSYNEQFF. In DNA, the CDR3 is TGTGCCAGCTCCCTGTTAGCGGGAGGATCCTACAATGAGCAGTTCTTC.

This chain links TRBV5-4 with TRBJ2-5; tentatively, D is TRBD1 (6 bases). The germline V gene encodes CDR1 SGHNT and CDR2 YYREEE (reference sequence). The CDR3 is 14 amino acids. V lost 4 bases, J lost 5 bases, and 15 bases lay in between. This chain's CDR3 is CASSLLQGEETQYF. In DNA, the CDR3 is TGTGCCAGCAGCCTCCTACAGGGAGAGGAGACCCAGTACTTC.

The J gene is TRBJ2-7, the V gene TRBV6-5; D unclear. In germline, CDR1 is MNHEY, CDR2 SVGAGI. The CDR3 is 13 amino acids. V lost 5 bases and J 4 bases, leaving 12 bases between the germline ends. CDR3 loop: CASSQPTNYEQYF. The CDR3 DNA is TGTGCCAGCAGTCAGCCGACAAATTACGAGCAGTACTTC.

This sequence joins TRBV27 and TRBJ2-2; 9 bases align to TRBD1. CDR3 size: 18 residues. Germline CDR1 MNHEY, CDR2 SMNVEV (reference sequence). The V gene end was trimmed by 3 bases and the J gene end by 4 bases; junction bases not matched to a gene: 12. The CDR3 DNA reads as TGTGCCAGCAGTTTCCCCCCAACAGGGGGCTTGATCACCGGGGAGCTGTTTTTT. Residues: CASSFPPTGGLITGELFF.

In DNA form, the CDR3 reads TGTGCCAGCAGGACCATGGGACAGATCAATGAGCAGTTCTTC. Translated: CASRTMGQINEQFF. This chain connects TRBV27 to TRBJ2-1, with 7 bases lining up with TRBD1. The CDR3 sequence is 14 residues long. CDR1 is MNHEY, CDR2 SMNVEV, per germline (reference sequence). Trimming cost V 6 bases and J 6 bases; bases outside gene matches: 8.

The rearrangement links TRBV21-1 to TRBJ2-5; no DNA check was done on the table's D call, TRBD2. TRBV21-1 is shown as a pseudogene. This CDR3 comprises 15 residues. For the CDR3, the DNA is TGTGCCAGCAGCCCCCGTGGGGACTTGAGAGAGACCCAGTACTTC. Its protein product is CASSPRGDLRETQYF.

This clone appeared a single time. This chain joins TRBV4-1 and TRBJ2-1, with D unresolved. CDR1 MGHRA and CDR2 YSYEKL come from the germline V gene. V lost 0 bases and J lost 10, with 10 bases in between. The CDR3 is 13 residues long. CDR3 sequence reads: CASSQESSWEQFF. The CDR3 nucleotides are TGCGCCAGCAGCCAAGAATCGAGCTGGGAGCAGTTCTTC.

The rearrangement joins TRBV9 to TRBJ1-3, with D uncertain. CDR3 size: 15 residues. In germline, CDR1 is SGDLS, CDR2 YYNGEE. Trimming removed 0 bases from V and 0 bases from J, with 7 bases in between. DNA for the CDR3: TGTGCCAGCAGCGTAGAACCGGGCTCTGGAAACACCATATATTTT. This gives the protein CASSVEPGSGNTIYF.

This chain uses TRBV30 with TRBJ2-2; 10 bases are shared with TRBD2. The ends lost 8 bases at V and 7 bases at J; junction bases unmatched: 7. The length of the CDR3 is 13 residues. Germline V lookup: CDR1 GTSNPN, CDR2 SVGIG (reference sequence). In nucleotides, the CDR3 is TGTGCCCGCCTCGGACTAGCGGTCGGGGAGCTGTTTTTT. Translated: CARLGLAVGELFF. The full variable domain, in which reference TRBV30 and TRBJ2-2 provide the parts outside the CDR3, is SQTIHQWPATLVQPVGSPLSLECTVEGTSNPNLYWYRQAAGRGLQLLFYSVGIGQISSEVPQNLSASRPQDRQFILSSKKLLLSDSGFYLCARLGLAVGELFFGEGSRLTVL.

This sequence joins TRBV21-1 and TRBJ2-3; the table's D call, TRBD2, has no DNA check behind it. TRBV21-1 represents a pseudogene. The CDR3 has 14 residues. The CDR3 DNA sequence: TGTGCCAGCAGCAAAAAGGGACGGCGGGAGGCGCAGTATTTT. Translation: CASSKKGRREAQYF.

The chain has TRBV27 and TRBJ2-3; 10 bases align to TRBD2. With V trimmed by 2 bases and J by 3 bases, 8 bases remained unmatched. The CDR3 is made up of 17 amino acids. CDR1 and CDR2 (germline): MNHEY, SMNVEV (reference sequence). CDR3: CASSLPWLAGVTDTQYF. DNA for the CDR3: TGTGCCAGCAGTTTACCCTGGCTAGCGGGAGTGACAGATACGCAGTATTTT.

V gene TRBV21-1 combines with J gene TRBJ2-5; the table's D gene call, TRBD2, was not cross checked with the DNA. TRBV21-1 has pseudogene status. The CDR3 loop spans 15 amino acids. The CDR3 nucleotides read TGTGCCAGCAGCAAAAGCGGGGGCAGACGGGAGACCCAGTACTTC. Its protein is CASSKSGGRRETQYF.

The J gene is TRBJ2-1, the V gene TRBV7-3, with D possibly matching TRBD2 (6 bases). This CDR3 spans 15 amino acids. Germline values: CDR1 SGHTA, CDR2 FQGTGA. The V end lost 2 bases, the J end lost 9 bases, and 17 bases lay between the germline ends. CDR3 protein: CASSLFPGEFGEQFF. CDR3 nucleotide sequence: TGTGCCAGCAGCTTATTCCCGGGAGAGTTTGGTGAGCAGTTCTTC.

This clone has just one count. The rearrangement uses TRBV6-1 and TRBJ1-5; no reliable D call. CDR1 is MNHNS, CDR2 SASEGT, per germline. The CDR3 loop spans 12 amino acids. V lost 6 bases and J 3 bases, leaving 6 bases between the germline ends. CDR3 in amino acids: CASRETNQPQHF. CDR3 in DNA: TGTGCCAGCAGGGAGACCAATCAGCCCCAGCATTTT.

The gene calls are TRBV5-5 and TRBJ2-7; D not certain. V was cut by 0 bases and J by 0 bases, with 7 bases left in between. The CDR3 is 14 amino acids. From germline, CDR1 is SGHKS and CDR2 YYEKEE (reference sequence). Here the CDR3 DNA reads TGTGCCAGCAGCTTGGGCCGGAGCTCCTACGAGCAGTACTTC. It codes for CASSLGRSSYEQYF. Drawing the rest from reference TRBV5-5 and TRBJ2-7, the complete variable domain is DAGVTQSPTHLIKTRGQQVTLRCSPISGHKSVSWYQQVLGQGPQFIFQYYEKEERGRGNFPDRFSARQFPNYSSELNVNALLLGDSALYLCASSLGRSSYEQYFGPGTRLTVT.

The rearrangement uses TRBV6-2 or TRBV6-3 and TRBJ2-2; D is unclear. This CDR3 has 14 amino acids. The V end was cut by 6 bases, the J end by 4 bases, with 12 bases between. Germline V gene sequence: CDR1 MNHEY, CDR2 SVGEGT. CDR3 nucleotides: TGTGCCAGCAGCCCGGCCCTGGTCACCGGGGAGCTGTTTTTT. It is translated as CASSPALVTGELFF.

In DNA form, the CDR3 reads TGCGCCAGCAGCTTGGGATGGACAGGGGGCCCCTCATGGACTGAAGCTTTCTTT. Its translation: CASSLGWTGGPSWTEAFF. The chain employs TRBV5-1 and TRBJ1-1, with 11 bases fitting TRBD1. This CDR3 contains 18 residues. V was pared by 0 bases and J by 5 bases, with 12 bases of the junction left unmatched. CDR1 and CDR2 (germline): SGHRS, YFSETQ.

The chain joins TRBV7-3 to TRBJ2-1, with 8 bases identical to TRBD2. The CDR3 consists of 14 residues. Germline V lookup: CDR1 SGHTA, CDR2 FQGTGA. V was clipped by 2 bases and J by 6 bases; unmatched bases: 3. The CDR3 coding sequence is TGTGCCAGCAGCTTAGGGACTAGTAGCAATGAGCAGTTCTTC. Its protein product is CASSLGTSSNEQFF.

The chain recombines TRBV5-8 with TRBJ2-1, with 10 bases fitting TRBD2. With V trimmed by 4 bases and J by 0 bases, 13 bases remained unmatched. CDR1 and CDR2 (germline): SGHTS, YDEGEE. The CDR3 is 19 residues long. CDR3 sequence: CASSRDLTSGPSSYNEQFF. CDR3 bases: TGTGCCAGCAGCAGGGACTTGACTAGCGGGCCGAGCTCCTACAATGAGCAGTTCTTC.

The chain is built from TRBV7-2 and TRBJ1-3, with D hard to call. Trimming shortened V by 5 bases and J by 0 bases, and 14 bases separated the two germline ends. Per germline, CDR1 SGHTA and CDR2 FQGNSA. The CDR3 covers 16 residues. The CDR3 is CASSLVGSPSGNTIYF. CDR3 bases: TGTGCCAGCAGCCTGGTAGGGAGTCCCTCTGGAAACACCATATATTTT.

This clone appeared a single time. V usage is TRBV3-1 (or the pseudogene TRBV3-2) and J usage is TRBJ2-7; D is perhaps TRBD2 (5 bases). Germline V CDR1 and CDR2: LGHDT, YNNKEL (reference sequence). V gave up 3 bases and J gave up 2 bases, with 11 bases separating them. The CDR3 has 14 residues. The CDR3 sequence is CASSQRLTAYEQYF. The CDR3 DNA follows: TGTGCCAGCAGCCAGAGACTAACTGCCTACGAGCAGTACTTC.

The gene calls are TRBV7-3 and TRBJ1-1; D is perhaps TRBD1 (5 bases). This CDR3 has 14 residues. V was clipped by 5 bases and J by 1 base, with 11 bases between them. Germline V gives CDR1 SGHTA, CDR2 FQGTGA. The CDR3 reads CASSPSGGNTEAFF. In DNA, the CDR3 is TGTGCCAGCAGCCCCTCCGGGGGGAACACTGAAGCTTTCTTT.

The chain is built from TRBV19 and TRBJ2-6, with TRBD2 as a possible D gene (7 bases). Germline V gene data show CDR1 as LNHDA and CDR2 as SQIVND (reference sequence). V lost 1 base, J lost 2 bases, and 9 bases lay in between. The CDR3 has 16 residues. CDR3 region: CASSIGGGAGANVLTF. CDR3 DNA sequence: TGTGCCAGTAGTATAGGAGGGGGGGCTGGGGCCAACGTCCTGACTTTC.

The CDR3, as DNA: TGTGCCAGCAGTTTTGGGGGCCGCACTGAAGCTTTCTTT. It yields the protein CASSFGGRTEAFF. This sequence joins TRBV6-5 and TRBJ1-1; D might be TRBD1 (6 bases). The V gene's germline CDR1 is MNHEY and CDR2 SVGAGI. V lost 4 bases to trimming and J lost 4 bases, with 10 bases between them. The CDR3 has 13 residues.

V gene TRBV7-3 combines with J gene TRBJ1-1; 11 nucleotides align to TRBD1. The CDR3 is 19 residues long. The ends lost 5 bases at V and 1 base at J; junction bases unmatched: 15. CDR1 and CDR2 from the germline V gene are SGHTA and FQGTGA. This CDR3 is CASSQLIPDRGRWNTEAFF. The DNA of the CDR3 is TGTGCCAGCAGCCAATTAATTCCGGACAGGGGGCGCTGGAACACTGAAGCTTTCTTT. Full variable domain (rest looked up from reference TRBV7-3 and TRBJ1-1): GAGVSQTPSNKVTEKGKYVELRCDPISGHTALYWYRQSLGQGPEFLIYFQGTGAADDSGLPNDRFFAVRPEGSVSTLKIQRTERGDSAVYLCASSQLIPDRGRWNTEAFFGQGTRLTVV.

In its sample, this clone was seen a few times. J is TRBJ1-2 and V is TRBV6-1; D not resolved. Germline values: CDR1 MNHNS, CDR2 SASEGT. There are 12 residues in the CDR3. With 5 bases removed from V and 8 bases from J, the gap between germline ends came to 12 bases. The CDR3 here is CASSPGPGGYTF. The DNA of the CDR3 is TGTGCCAGCAGTCCAGGCCCGGGGGGCTACACCTTC.

This rearrangement joins TRBV3-1 (or the pseudogene TRBV3-2) to TRBJ2-7; 14 nucleotides match TRBD2. J lost 2 bases, V lost 5 bases, and 5 bases had no gene match. This CDR3 is built from 16 residues. The germline CDR1 and CDR2 sequences are LGHDT and YNNKEL (reference sequence). The CDR3 sequence: CASSFSTSGRAYEQYF. The CDR3 DNA follows: TGTGCCAGCAGCTTCTCGACTAGCGGGAGGGCCTACGAGCAGTACTTC.

The chain recombines TRBV9 with TRBJ2-7; 11 positions match TRBD2. The CDR3 runs 16 residues. Looked up from germline, CDR1 is SGDLS and CDR2 is YYNGEE. V shed 3 bases, J shed 2 bases, and the junction held 7 bases outside the gene matches. CDR3 DNA: TGTGCCAGCAGCGCCCTTAGCGGGAGGGGGACCTACGAGCAGTACTTC. This translates into CASSALSGRGTYEQYF.

J is TRBJ1-5 and V is TRBV6-5; TRBD1 agrees at 9 bases. The V and J ends lost 0 bases and 5 bases, in that order; junction bases with no gene match: 2. The CDR3 is made up of 15 amino acids. In germline, CDR1 is MNHEY, CDR2 SVGAGI. CDR3 nucleotides: TGTGCCAGCAGTTACTCGTGGGACAGGGATCAGCCCCAGCATTTT. Translation gives CASSYSWDRDQPQHF.